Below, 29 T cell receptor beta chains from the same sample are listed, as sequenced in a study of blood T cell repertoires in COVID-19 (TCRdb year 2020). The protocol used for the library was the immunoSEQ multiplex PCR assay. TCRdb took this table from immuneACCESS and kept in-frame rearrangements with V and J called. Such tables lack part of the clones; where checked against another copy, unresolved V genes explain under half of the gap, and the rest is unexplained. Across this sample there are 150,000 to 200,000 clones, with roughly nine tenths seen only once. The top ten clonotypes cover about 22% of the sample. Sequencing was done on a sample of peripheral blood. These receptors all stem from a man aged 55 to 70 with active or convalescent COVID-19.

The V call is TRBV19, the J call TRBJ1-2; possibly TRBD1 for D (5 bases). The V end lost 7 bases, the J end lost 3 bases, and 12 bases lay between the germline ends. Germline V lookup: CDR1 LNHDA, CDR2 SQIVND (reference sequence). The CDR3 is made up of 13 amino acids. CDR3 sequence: CASTDSGHYGYTF. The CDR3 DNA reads TGTGCCAGTACCGACAGTGGGCACTATGGCTACACCTTC.

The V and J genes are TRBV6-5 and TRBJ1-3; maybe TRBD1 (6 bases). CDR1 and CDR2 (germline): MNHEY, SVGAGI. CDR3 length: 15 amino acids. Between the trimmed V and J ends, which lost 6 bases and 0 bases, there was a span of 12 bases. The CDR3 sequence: CASRLDRVSGNTIYF. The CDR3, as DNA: TGTGCCAGCAGGCTGGACAGAGTCTCTGGAAACACCATATATTTT.

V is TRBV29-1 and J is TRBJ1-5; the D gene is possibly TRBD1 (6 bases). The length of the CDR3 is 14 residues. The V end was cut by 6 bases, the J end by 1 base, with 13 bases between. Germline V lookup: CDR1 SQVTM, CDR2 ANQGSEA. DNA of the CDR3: TGCAGCGTGAAGGGGGAGAGCAGCAATCAGCCCCAGCATTTT. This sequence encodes CSVKGESSNQPQHF.

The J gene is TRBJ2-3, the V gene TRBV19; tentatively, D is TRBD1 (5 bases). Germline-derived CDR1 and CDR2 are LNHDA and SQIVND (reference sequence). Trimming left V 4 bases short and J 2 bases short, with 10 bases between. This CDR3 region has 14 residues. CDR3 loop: CASSTQGATDTQYF. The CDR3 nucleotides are TGTGCCAGTAGTACCCAAGGGGCCACAGATACGCAGTATTTT.

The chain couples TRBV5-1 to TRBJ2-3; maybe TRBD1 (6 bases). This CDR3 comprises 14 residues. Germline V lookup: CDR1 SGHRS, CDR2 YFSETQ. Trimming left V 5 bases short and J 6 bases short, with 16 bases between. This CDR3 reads CASSSGASVDTQYF. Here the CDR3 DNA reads TGCGCCAGCAGTTCAGGGGCCAGTGTGGATACGCAGTATTTT.

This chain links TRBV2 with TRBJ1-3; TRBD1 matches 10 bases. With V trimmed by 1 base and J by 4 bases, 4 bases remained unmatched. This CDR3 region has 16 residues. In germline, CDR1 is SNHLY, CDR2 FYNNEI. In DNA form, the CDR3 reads TGTGCCAGCAGTGAAGGGGGACAGGGGTCCGGAAACACCATATATTTT. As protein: CASSEGGQGSGNTIYF.

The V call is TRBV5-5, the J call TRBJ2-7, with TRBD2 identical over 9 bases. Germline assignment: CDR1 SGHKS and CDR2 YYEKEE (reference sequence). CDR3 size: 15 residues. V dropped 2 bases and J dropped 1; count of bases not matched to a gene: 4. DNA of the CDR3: TGTGCCAGCAGCTTTAGCGGGGGCCCATCCTACGAGCAGTACTTC. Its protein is CASSFSGGPSYEQYF.

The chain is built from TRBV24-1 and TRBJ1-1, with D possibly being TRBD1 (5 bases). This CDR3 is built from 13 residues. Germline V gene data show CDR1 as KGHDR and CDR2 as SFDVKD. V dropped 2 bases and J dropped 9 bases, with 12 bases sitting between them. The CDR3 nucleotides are TGTGCCACCAGTGATTCGGAGACAGAAAAAGCTTTCTTT. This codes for CATSDSETEKAFF.

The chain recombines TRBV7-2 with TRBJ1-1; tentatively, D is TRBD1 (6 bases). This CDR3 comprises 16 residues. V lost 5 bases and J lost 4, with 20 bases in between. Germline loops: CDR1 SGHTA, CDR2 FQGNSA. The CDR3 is CASSLLGSTGATEAFF. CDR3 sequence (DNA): TGTGCCAGCAGCCTCCTAGGCTCGACAGGTGCCACTGAAGCTTTCTTT.

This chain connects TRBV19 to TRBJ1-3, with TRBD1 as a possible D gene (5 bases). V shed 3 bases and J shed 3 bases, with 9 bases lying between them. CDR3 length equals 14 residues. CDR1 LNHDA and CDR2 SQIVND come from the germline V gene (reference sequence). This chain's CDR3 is CASSIRQGGNTIYF. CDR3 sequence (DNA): TGTGCCAGTAGTATCCGGCAGGGTGGAAACACCATATATTTT.

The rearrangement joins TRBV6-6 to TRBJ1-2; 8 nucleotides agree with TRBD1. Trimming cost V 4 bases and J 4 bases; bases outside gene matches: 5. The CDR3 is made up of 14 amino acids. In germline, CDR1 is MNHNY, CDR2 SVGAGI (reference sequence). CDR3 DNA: TGTGCCAGCAGTTTCCTGGGACAGGCCTATGGCTACACCTTC. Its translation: CASSFLGQAYGYTF.

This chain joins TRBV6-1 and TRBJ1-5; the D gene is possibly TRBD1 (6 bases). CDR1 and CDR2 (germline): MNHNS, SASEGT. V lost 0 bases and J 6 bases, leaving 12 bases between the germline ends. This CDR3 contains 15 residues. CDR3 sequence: CASSEAKGGPQPQHF. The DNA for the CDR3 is TGTGCCAGCAGTGAAGCGAAGGGGGGGCCTCAGCCCCAGCATTTT.

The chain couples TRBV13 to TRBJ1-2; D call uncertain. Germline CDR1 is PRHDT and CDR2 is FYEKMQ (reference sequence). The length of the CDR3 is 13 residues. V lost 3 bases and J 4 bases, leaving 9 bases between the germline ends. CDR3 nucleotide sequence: TGTGCCAGCAGCTTGACACGAAGCTATGGCTACACCTTC. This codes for CASSLTRSYGYTF.

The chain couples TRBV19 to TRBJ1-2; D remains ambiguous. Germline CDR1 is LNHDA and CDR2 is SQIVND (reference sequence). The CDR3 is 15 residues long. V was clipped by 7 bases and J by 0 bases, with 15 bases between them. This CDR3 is CASKLLTDSNYGYTF. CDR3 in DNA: TGTGCCAGTAAACTTCTAACGGACTCTAACTATGGCTACACCTTC.

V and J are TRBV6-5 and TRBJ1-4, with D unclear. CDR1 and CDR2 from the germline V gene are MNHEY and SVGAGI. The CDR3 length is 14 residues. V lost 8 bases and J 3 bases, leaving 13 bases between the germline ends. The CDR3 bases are TGTGCCAGCGCCCTCGCCGGGGCTAATGAAAAACTGTTTTTT. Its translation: CASALAGANEKLFF.

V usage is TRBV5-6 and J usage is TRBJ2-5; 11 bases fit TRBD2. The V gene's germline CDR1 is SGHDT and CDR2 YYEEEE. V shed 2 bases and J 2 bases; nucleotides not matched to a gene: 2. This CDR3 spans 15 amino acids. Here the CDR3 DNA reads TGTGCCAGCAGCTTCACTAGCGGGGGTCAAGAGACCCAGTACTTC. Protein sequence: CASSFTSGGQETQYF.

DNA for the CDR3: TGTGCCAGCAGTGACGCAGGGCCGGGCACAGATACGCAGTATTTT. It is translated as CASSDAGPGTDTQYF. The V gene is TRBV2, the J gene TRBJ2-3; TRBD1 is a possible D gene (5 bases). CDR3 size: 15 residues. Trimming took 3 bases from V and 1 from J, leaving 11 bases between them. Germline assignment: CDR1 SNHLY and CDR2 FYNNEI. The full variable domain, with the rest looked up from reference TRBV2 and TRBJ2-3, is EPEVTQTPSHQVTQMGQEVILRCVPISNHLYFYWYRQILGQKVEFLVSFYNNEISEKSEIFDDQFSVERPDGSNFTLKIRSTKLEDSAMYFCASSDAGPGTDTQYFGPGTRLTVL.

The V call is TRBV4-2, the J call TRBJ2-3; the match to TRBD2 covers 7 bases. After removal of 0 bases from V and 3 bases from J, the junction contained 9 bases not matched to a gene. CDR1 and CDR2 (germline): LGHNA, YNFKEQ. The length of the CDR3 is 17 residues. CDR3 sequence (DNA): TGTGCCAGCAGCCAAGATCCCTTAGCGGGTGGGACAGATACGCAGTATTTT. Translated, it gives CASSQDPLAGGTDTQYF.

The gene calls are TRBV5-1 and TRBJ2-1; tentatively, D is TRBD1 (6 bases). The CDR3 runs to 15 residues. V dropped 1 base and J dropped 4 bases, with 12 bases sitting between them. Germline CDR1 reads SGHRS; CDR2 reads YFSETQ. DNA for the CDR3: TGCGCCAGCAGCTTGTCACAGGGTCAGTACAATGAGCAGTTCTTC. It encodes CASSLSQGQYNEQFF.

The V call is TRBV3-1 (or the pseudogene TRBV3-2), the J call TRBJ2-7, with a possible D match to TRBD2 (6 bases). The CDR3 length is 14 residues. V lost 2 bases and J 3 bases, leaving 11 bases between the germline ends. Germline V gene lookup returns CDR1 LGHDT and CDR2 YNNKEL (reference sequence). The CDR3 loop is CASSQPGVVYEQYF. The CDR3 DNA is TGTGCCAGCAGCCAACCGGGGGTAGTCTACGAGCAGTACTTC.

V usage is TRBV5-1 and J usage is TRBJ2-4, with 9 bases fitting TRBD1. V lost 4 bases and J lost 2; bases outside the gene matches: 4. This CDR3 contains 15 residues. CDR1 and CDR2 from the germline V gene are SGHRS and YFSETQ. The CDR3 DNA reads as TGCGCCAGCAGCCGGACAGGGGTGTCCAAAAACATTCAGTACTTC. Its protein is CASSRTGVSKNIQYF.

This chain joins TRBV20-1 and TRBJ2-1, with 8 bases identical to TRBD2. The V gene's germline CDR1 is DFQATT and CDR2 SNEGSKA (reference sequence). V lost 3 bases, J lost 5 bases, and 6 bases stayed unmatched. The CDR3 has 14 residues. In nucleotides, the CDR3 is TGCAGTGCTAGTATTAATAGCGGGGACAATGAGCAGTTCTTC. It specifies CSASINSGDNEQFF.

The CDR3 loop is CASTQGSRLNYGYTF. The CDR3 DNA sequence: TGTGCCAGCACCCAGGGCTCCAGGCTTAACTATGGCTACACCTTC. The chain is built from TRBV3-1 (or the pseudogene TRBV3-2) and TRBJ1-2, with D possibly matching TRBD1 (5 bases). This CDR3 has 15 residues. Trimming took 7 bases from V and 1 from J, leaving 16 bases between them. Germline V lookup: CDR1 LGHDT, CDR2 YNNKEL (reference sequence).

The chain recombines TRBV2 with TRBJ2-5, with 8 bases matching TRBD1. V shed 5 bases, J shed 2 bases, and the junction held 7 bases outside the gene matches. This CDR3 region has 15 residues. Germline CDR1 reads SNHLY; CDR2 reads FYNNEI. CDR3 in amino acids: CASSTARGLQETQYF. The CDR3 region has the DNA TGTGCCAGCAGTACGGCCAGGGGGCTGCAAGAGACCCAGTACTTC.

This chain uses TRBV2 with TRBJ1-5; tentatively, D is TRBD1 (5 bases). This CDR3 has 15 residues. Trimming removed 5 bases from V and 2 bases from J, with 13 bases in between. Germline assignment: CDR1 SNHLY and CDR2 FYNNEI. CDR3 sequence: CASSPQVLGNQPQHF. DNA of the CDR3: TGTGCCAGCAGTCCACAGGTTCTCGGCAATCAGCCCCAGCATTTT.

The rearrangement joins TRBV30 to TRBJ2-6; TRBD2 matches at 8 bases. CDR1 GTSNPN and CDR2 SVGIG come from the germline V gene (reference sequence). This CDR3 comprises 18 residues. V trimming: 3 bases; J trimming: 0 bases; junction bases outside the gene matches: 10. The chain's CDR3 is CAWSVGRGKYSGANVLTF. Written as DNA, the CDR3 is TGTGCCTGGAGCGTCGGGAGGGGCAAATACTCTGGGGCCAACGTCCTGACTTTC. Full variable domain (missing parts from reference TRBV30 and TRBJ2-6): SQTIHQWPATLVQPVGSPLSLECTVEGTSNPNLYWYRQAAGRGLQLLFYSVGIGQISSEVPQNLSASRPQDRQFILSSKKLLLSDSGFYLCAWSVGRGKYSGANVLTFGAGSRLTVL.

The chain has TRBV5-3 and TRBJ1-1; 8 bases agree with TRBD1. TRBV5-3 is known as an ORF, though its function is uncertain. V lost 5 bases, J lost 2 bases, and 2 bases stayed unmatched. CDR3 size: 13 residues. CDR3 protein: CARRGTGNTEAFF. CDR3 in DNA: TGTGCCAGAAGGGGGACAGGCAACACTGAAGCTTTCTTT.

In nucleotides, the CDR3 is TGCGCCAGTAGCGACGTACGATCAGAGCAGTACTTC. Its translation is CASSDVRSEQYF. The rearrangement joins TRBV10-2 to TRBJ2-7; D might be TRBD2 (5 bases). The CDR3 loop spans 12 amino acids. Germline loops: CDR1 WSHSY, CDR2 SAAADI. The V and J ends lost 9 bases and 7 bases respectively, with 16 bases between them.

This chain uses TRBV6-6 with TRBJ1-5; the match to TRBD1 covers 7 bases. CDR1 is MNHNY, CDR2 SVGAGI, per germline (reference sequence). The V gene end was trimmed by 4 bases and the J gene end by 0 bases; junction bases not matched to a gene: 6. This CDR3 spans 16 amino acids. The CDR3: CASSLTQGDSNQPQHF. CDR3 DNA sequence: TGTGCCAGCAGTTTAACCCAGGGGGATAGCAATCAGCCCCAGCATTTT.